This T cell receptor (beta chain) was identified in a study of blood T cell repertoires in COVID-19. About the research overall: Italy, Spain and the United States were the sources of the convalescent and acute COVID-19 samples. T cells, B-cell-depleted T cells, or PBMCs supplied cDNA or gDNA.

Seattle's enrolled individuals joined amid active infection and were then monitored longitudinally. Study processing details: Quantification of nucleated cells was approximated via reference gene primer amplification. The data were produced by immunoSEQ multiplex PCR, yet TCRdb's version contains in-frame clones alone and is incomplete. The V and J calls and clone size are taken from that table; D and trimming were inferred from the DNA. The sample includes around 480,000 clones, 88% of them seen just once. The CDR3 loop spans 15 amino acids. The receptor's source is a woman between 50 and 59 years old with COVID-19, enrolled during active disease. Sequencing was carried out using peripheral blood. The rearrangement links TRBV21-1 to TRBJ2-7; TRBD1 was called by the table and not checked on the DNA. TRBV21-1 is recorded as a pseudogene. CDR3 DNA sequence: TGTGCCAGCAGCAAAGAGGGAACAGGGGGCGCCGAGCAGTACTTC. Its translation: CASSKEGTGGAEQYF.